The present T cell receptor beta chain was sequenced within a study of T cells in localized non-small cell lung cancer. This clone was seen a single time. No antigen is known for it. Study results and limitations: Higher blood T cell density went with longer overall survival.

Germline-derived CDR1 and CDR2 are SGHVS and FQNEAQ. The CDR3 has 13 amino acids. V was clipped by 2 bases and J by 1 base, with 5 bases between them. Profiling relied on immunoSEQ multiplex PCR, and the TCRdb table lists in-frame clones only, not all of them. Among 30,000 to 35,000 clones, 85% to 95% were seen once, and the ten largest hold roughly 12%. The V gene is TRBV7-8, the J gene TRBJ1-1, with no clear D. This sequence was found in a female donor over 55 with stage II lung adenocarcinoma. The sample was peripheral blood mononuclear cells, taken before any cancer treatment. CDR3 sequence reads: CASSLSGNTEAFF. The CDR3 bases are TGTGCCAGCAGCTTATCGGGGAACACTGAAGCTTTCTTT. The entire variable domain, with the rest obtained from reference TRBV7-8 and TRBJ1-1, is as follows: GAGVSQSPRYKVAKRGQDVALRCDPISGHVSLFWYQQALGQGPEFLTYFQNEAQLDKSGLPSDRFFAERPEGSVSTLKIQRTQQEDSAVYLCASSLSGNTEAFFGQGTRLTVV.